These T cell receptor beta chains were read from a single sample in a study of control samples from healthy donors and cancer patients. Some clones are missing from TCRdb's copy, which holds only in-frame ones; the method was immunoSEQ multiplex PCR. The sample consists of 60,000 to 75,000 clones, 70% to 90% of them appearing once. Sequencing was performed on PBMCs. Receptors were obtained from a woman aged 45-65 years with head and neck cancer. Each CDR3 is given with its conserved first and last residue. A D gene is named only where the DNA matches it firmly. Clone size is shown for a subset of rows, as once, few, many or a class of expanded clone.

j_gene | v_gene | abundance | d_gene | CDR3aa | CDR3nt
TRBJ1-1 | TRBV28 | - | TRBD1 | CASSPLTGALVDTEAFF | TGTGCCAGCAGTCCACTGACAGGGGCCCTTGTGGACACTGAAGCTTTCTTT
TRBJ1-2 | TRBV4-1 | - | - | CASSQDRVGYGYTF | TGCGCCAGCAGCCAAGACAGGGTCGGCTATGGCTACACCTTC
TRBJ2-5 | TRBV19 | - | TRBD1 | CASSTGTGVPETQYF | TGTGCCAGTAGTACCGGGACAGGGGTCCCGGAGACCCAGTACTTC
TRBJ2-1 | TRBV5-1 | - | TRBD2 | CASSLSPAGGYNEQFF | TGCGCCAGCAGCTTGAGCCCAGCGGGGGGGTACAATGAGCAGTTCTTC
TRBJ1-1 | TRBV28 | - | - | CASSLTALNTEAFF | TGTGCCAGCAGTTTGACAGCCCTGAACACTGAAGCTTTCTTT
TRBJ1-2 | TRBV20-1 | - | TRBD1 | CSASGVSVAGGRDYTF | TGCAGTGCTAGTGGAGTTTCGGTGGCAGGGGGTCGGGACTACACCTTC
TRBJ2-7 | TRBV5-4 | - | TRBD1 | CASRWGQSSYEQYF | TGTGCCAGCAGGTGGGGACAGAGCTCCTACGAGCAGTACTTC
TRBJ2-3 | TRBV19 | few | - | CASSRGAGDTQYF | TGTGCCAGTAGTAGGGGTGCGGGCGATACGCAGTATTTT
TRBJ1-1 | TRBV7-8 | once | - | CASSSTSLYTEAFF | TGTGCCAGCAGCTCAACGAGCTTGTACACTGAAGCTTTCTTT
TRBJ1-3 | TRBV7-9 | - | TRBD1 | CASSLLGRQGRISGNTIYF | TGTGCCAGCAGCTTACTGGGCCGACAGGGACGGATCTCTGGAAACACCATATATTTT
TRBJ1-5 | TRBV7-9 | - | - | CASSFTANQPQHF | TGTGCCAGCAGCTTCACTGCCAATCAGCCCCAGCATTTT
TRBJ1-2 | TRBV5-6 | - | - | CASSLRTAHYGYTF | TGTGCCAGCAGCTTGCGGACAGCACACTATGGCTACACCTTC
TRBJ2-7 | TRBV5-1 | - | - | CASSLGAYEQYF | TGCGCCAGCAGCTTGGGAGCTTACGAGCAGTACTTC
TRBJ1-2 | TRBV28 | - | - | CASSLGSDPGSYGYTF | TGTGCCAGCAGTTTAGGGTCCGATCCCGGGAGCTATGGCTACACCTTC
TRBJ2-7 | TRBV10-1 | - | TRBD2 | CASSLPGLAVLRSSYEQYF | TGCGCCAGCAGTCTCCCGGGACTAGCGGTCCTCAGGAGCTCCTACGAGCAGTACTTC
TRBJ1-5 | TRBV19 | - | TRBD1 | CASSIWGGQGSNQPQHF | TGTGCCAGTAGTATATGGGGGGGACAGGGCAGCAATCAGCCCCAGCATTTT
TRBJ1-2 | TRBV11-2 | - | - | CASSLYTAASSRDGYTF | TGTGCCAGCAGCTTATATACGGCAGCCTCATCGAGGGATGGCTACACCTTC
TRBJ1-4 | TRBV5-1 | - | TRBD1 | CASSLRQGGIATNEKLFF | TGCGCCAGCAGCTTAAGACAGGGGGGAATCGCAACTAATGAAAAACTGTTTTTT
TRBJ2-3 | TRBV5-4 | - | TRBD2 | CASTRLAGETDTQYF | TGTGCCAGCACCCGACTAGCGGGGGAGACAGATACGCAGTATTTT
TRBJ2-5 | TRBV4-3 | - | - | CASSQGLGREETQYF | TGCGCCAGCAGCCAAGGGTTAGGACGAGAAGAGACCCAGTACTTC
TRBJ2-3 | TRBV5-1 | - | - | CASSVAAGDTDTQYF | TGCGCCAGTTCGGTGGCAGCGGGCGACACAGATACGCAGTATTTT
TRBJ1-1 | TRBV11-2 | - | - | CASSLAHLTEAFF | TGTGCCAGCAGCTTAGCCCATTTGACTGAAGCTTTCTTT
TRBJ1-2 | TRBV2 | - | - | CASSERGAYNYGYTF | TGTGCCAGCAGTGAAAGGGGGGCTTATAACTATGGCTACACCTTC
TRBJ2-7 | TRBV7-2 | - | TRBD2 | CASSLVRGGAGEQYF | TGTGCCAGCAGCTTAGTCCGCGGGGGGGCGGGCGAGCAGTACTTC
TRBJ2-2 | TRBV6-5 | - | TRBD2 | CASRFSGGAAGELFF | TGTGCCAGCAGATTTAGCGGGGGGGCGGCCGGGGAGCTGTTTTTT
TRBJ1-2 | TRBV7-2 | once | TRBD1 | CASSLAQGLPVYGYTF | TGTGCCAGCAGCTTAGCACAGGGGTTACCAGTCTATGGCTACACCTTC
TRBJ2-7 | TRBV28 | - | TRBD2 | CASRPGGRTSYEQYF | TGTGCCAGCAGACCGGGGGGGCGGACCTCCTACGAGCAGTACTTC
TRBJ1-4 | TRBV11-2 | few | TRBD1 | CASRSGRGWKENEKLFF | TGTGCCAGCAGATCCGGCAGGGGGTGGAAGGAAAATGAAAAACTGTTTTTT
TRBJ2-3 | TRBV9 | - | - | CASSVAEGYTDTQYF | TGTGCCAGCAGCGTAGCGGAGGGCTACACAGATACGCAGTATTTT
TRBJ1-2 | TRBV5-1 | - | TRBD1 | CASSPGDRVYGYTF | TGCGCCAGCAGCCCCGGGGACAGGGTGTACGGCTACACCTTC
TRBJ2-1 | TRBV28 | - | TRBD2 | CASSTRGGPIYNEQFF | TGTGCCAGCAGTACGCGCGGGGGGCCCATATACAATGAGCAGTTCTTC